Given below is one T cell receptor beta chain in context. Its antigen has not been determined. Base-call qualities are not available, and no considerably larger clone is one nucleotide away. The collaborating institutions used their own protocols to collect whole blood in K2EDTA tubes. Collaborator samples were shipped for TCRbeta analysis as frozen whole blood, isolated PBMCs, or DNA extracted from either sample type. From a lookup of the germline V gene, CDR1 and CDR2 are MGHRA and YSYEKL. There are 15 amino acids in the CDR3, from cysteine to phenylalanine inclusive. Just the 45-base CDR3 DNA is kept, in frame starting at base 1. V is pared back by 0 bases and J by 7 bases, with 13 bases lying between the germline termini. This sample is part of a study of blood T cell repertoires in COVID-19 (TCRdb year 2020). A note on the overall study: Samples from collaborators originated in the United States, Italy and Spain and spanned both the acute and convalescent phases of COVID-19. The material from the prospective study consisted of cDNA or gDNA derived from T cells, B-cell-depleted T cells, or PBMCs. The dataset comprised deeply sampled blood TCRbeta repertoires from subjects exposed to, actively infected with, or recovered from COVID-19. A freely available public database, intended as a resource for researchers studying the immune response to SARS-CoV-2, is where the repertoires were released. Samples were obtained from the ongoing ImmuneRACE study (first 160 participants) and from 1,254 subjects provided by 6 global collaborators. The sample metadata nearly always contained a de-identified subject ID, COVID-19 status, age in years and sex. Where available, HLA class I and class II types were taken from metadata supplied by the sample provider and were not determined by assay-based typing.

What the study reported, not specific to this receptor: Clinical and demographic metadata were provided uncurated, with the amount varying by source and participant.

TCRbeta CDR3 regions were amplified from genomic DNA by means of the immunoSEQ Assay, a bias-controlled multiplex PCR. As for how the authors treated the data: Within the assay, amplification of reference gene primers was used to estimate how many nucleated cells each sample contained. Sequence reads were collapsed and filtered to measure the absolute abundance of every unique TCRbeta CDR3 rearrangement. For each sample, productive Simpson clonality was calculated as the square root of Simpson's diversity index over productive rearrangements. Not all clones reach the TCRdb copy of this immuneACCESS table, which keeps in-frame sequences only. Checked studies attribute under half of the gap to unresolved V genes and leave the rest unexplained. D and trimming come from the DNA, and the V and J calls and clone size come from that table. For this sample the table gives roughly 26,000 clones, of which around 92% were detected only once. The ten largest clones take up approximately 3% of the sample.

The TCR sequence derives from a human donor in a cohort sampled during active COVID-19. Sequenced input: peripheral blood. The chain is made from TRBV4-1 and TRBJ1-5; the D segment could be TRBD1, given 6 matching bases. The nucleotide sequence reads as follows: TGCGCCAGCAGCCAAGATGGTGGGGGACAACAGCCCCAGCATTTT. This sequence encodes CASSQDGGGQQPQHF.